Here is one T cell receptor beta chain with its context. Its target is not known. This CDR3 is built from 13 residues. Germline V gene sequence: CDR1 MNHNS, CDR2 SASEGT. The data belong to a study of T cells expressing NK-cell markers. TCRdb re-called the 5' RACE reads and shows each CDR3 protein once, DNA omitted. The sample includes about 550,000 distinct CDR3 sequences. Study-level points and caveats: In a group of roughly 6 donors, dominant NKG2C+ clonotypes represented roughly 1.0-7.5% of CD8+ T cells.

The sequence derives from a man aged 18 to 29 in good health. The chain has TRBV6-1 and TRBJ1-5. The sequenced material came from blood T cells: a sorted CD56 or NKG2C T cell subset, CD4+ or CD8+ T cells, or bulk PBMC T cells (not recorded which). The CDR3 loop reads CASTFQRNQPQHF.